This T cell receptor beta chain was retrieved from a study of blood T cell repertoires in COVID-19. Study background: The study drew acute and convalescent COVID-19 samples from the United States, Italy and Spain.

In the authors' methods: For nucleated cells, counts were estimated from reference gene primer amplification. The table came from immunoSEQ multiplex PCR; TCRdb's copy has only in-frame clones and leaves some out. V and J calls and clone size are copied from that table; D and trimming were computed from the DNA. The table shows fewer than 250,000 clones, with about nine tenths occurring only once. Germline V gene sequence: CDR1 SGHRS, CDR2 YFSETQ. Unmatched junction bases numbered 12, after V lost 3 bases and J lost 7 bases. The CDR3 is 16 amino acids. The V gene is TRBV5-1, the J gene TRBJ1-2, with 10 bases matching TRBD1. The sequence came from a woman aged 60-75 years who had recovered from COVID-19. The sample was peripheral blood. The CDR3 is CASSSVPGQGNGGYTF. DNA of the CDR3: TGCGCCAGCAGCTCAGTTCCGGGACAGGGGAACGGTGGCTACACCTTC.